These 7 T cell receptor beta chains were all obtained from the same sample, sequenced in a study of blood T cell repertoires in COVID-19. TCRdb's table, derived via immunoSEQ multiplex PCR, lists solely in-frame clones and lacks some. The data show fewer than 400,000 clones, with around 88% seen just once and almost 3% held by the top ten. Sequenced material: peripheral blood. Receptors were obtained from a man between 25 and 39 years old with active or convalescent COVID-19.

This clone was observed a few times. This chain joins TRBV11-3 and TRBJ1-4; 7 bases line up with TRBD1. Germline CDR1 and CDR2: SGHNT and YENEEA. After removal of 0 bases from V and 3 bases from J, the junction contained 1 base not matched to a gene. This CDR3 is built from 15 residues. CDR3: CASSLEGTANEKLFF. In DNA, the CDR3 is TGTGCCAGCAGCTTAGAAGGGACAGCTAATGAAAAACTGTTTTTT.

The chain carries TRBV2 and TRBJ2-7, with 9 bases matching TRBD1. The CDR3 spans 15 residues. Trimming took 6 bases from V and 0 from J; bases not matched to a gene: 6. CDR1 SNHLY and CDR2 FYNNEI come from the germline V gene. The CDR3 DNA reads TGTGCCAGCAGGGGGACAGGGACGAACTCCTACGAGCAGTACTTC. It yields the protein CASRGTGTNSYEQYF.

This rearrangement joins TRBV7-9 to TRBJ1-4, with D uncertain. Trimming stripped 5 bases from V and 6 bases from J, with 10 bases between. CDR1 is SEHNR, CDR2 FQNEAQ, per germline (reference sequence). The CDR3 is 13 amino acids. Written as DNA, the CDR3 is TGTGCCAGCAGCCCTCCCCCCCATGAAAAACTGTTTTTT. Its protein product is CASSPPPHEKLFF.

This sequence joins TRBV12-3 or TRBV12-4 and TRBJ2-7; D is unresolved. With 3 bases removed from V and 2 bases from J, the gap between germline ends came to 8 bases. The CDR3 has 13 amino acids. CDR3 sequence reads: CASSFSDTYEQYF. In DNA form, the CDR3 reads TGTGCCAGCAGTTTCTCTGACACCTACGAGCAGTACTTC.

In the case of this clone: In the same sample, other DNA sequences code for this CDR3. The gene calls are TRBV29-1 and TRBJ1-1; 11 bases agree with TRBD1. Germline V gives CDR1 SQVTM, CDR2 ANQGSEA. V trimming: 4 bases; J trimming: 2 bases; junction bases outside the gene matches: 0. The CDR3 extends over 13 amino acids. The CDR3 reads CSVGTGGNTEAFF. The CDR3, as DNA: TGCAGCGTTGGGACAGGGGGCAACACTGAAGCTTTCTTT.

The rearrangement joins TRBV19 to TRBJ1-5; D not certain. CDR1 LNHDA and CDR2 SQIVND come from the germline V gene (reference sequence). V dropped 5 bases and J dropped 5 bases, with 10 bases sitting between them. The CDR3 covers 13 residues. The CDR3 DNA sequence: TGTGCCAGTAGTCCTACGAAAGATCAGCCCCAGCATTTT. This gives the protein CASSPTKDQPQHF. Full variable domain (outside the CDR3, taken from reference TRBV19 and TRBJ1-5): DGGITQSPKYLFRKEGQNVTLSCEQNLNHDAMYWYRQDPGQGLRLIYYSQIVNDFQKGDIAEGYSVSREKKESFPLTVTSAQKNPTAFYLCASSPTKDQPQHFGDGTRLSIL.

The J gene is TRBJ2-6, the V gene TRBV28; no clear D. This CDR3 spans 16 amino acids. Between the trimmed V and J ends, which lost 4 bases and 9 bases, there was a span of 19 bases. Germline values: CDR1 MDHEN, CDR2 SYDVKM. The CDR3 DNA follows: TGTGCCAGCAGTTCAATAGACACCCGCACCGGCAACGTCCTGACTTTC. It translates to CASSSIDTRTGNVLTF.